This T cell receptor (beta chain) was recorded in a study of CD8 T cells in ankylosing spondylitis (dated by TCRdb to about 2017). Background for the entire study: The study profiled T cell receptor beta repertoires in healthy donors and ankylosing spondylitis patients to find disease-linked TCR variants. In total, the full study cohort was made up of roughly 100 healthy donors and 25 to 30 ankylosing spondylitis patients. Peripheral blood was sampled, and synovial fluid was additionally collected from ankylosing spondylitis patients.

Overall study results and their limits: Some motif variants were previously reported in synovial fluid and blood of reactive arthritis patients, suggesting common disease-initiation mechanisms. The disease-linked clones had a CD8+ phenotype and were found at relatively low frequencies in peripheral blood. A TCR beta motif of several highly homologous amino acid variants appeared characteristic of blood from ankylosing spondylitis patients. Significant enrichment of the disease-linked clones was reported in matched synovial fluid samples from ankylosing spondylitis patients.

At least ten counts were recorded for this clonotype. What antigen it recognizes has not been identified. No per-base quality is available; no much larger clone lies one base away. The germline ends are 13 bases apart after V is trimmed by 0 bases and J by 4 bases. From cysteine to phenylalanine, the CDR3 is 15 amino acids long. The entry retains the CDR3 DNA only, 45 bases that are in frame from base 1. As encoded in the germline V gene, CDR1 is SGHNT while CDR2 is YENEEA. The reads were generated on an Illumina HiSeq 2500. Quantitative 5'-RACE with molecular barcodes was the method used to prepare the TCR beta libraries. Processing in the source paper ran as follows. To identify disease-linked TCR variants, a new computational method was used, one built on a probabilistic model of VDJ rearrangement. TCRdb itself trimmed the public reads at Q25 with fastp, ran MiXCR and retained productive beta chains. Entries are consolidated by CDR3 protein sequence, retaining the most common genes and DNA. The authors' filters were not applied to this entry. The sample includes about 130,000 distinct CDR3 sequences, with roughly 6.6% observed a single time. The ten biggest clones cover 10% to 15% of the sample.

Sequenced input: blood, either unsorted or a sorted T cell fraction (not recorded which). The TCR originated in a male donor with ankylosing spondylitis or in good health (not recorded which). The rearranged chain carries TRBV11-3 and TRBJ2-7; the D segment might be TRBD1 or TRBD2, since each matches 6 bases. The CDR3 corresponds to CASSLDRGPAYEQYF. The DNA sequence is TGTGCCAGCAGCTTAGATCGGGGGCCGGCGTACGAGCAGTACTTC. The variable domain in full, with residues beyond the CDR3 obtained from the reference TRBV11-3 and TRBJ2-7 genes, is EAGVVQSPRYKIIEKKQPVAFWCNPISGHNTLYWYLQNLGQGPELLIRYENEEAVDDSQLPKDRFSAERLKGVDSTLKIQPAELGDSAVYLCASSLDRGPAYEQYFGPGTRLTVT.